Listed here is a single TCR beta chain. The data were obtained in a study of blood T cell repertoires in COVID-19. Trimming pared 7 bases from V and 1 base from J, leaving 13 bases between. Germline CDR1 is MNHEY and CDR2 is SVGAGI. This CDR3 has 14 amino acids. In the original processing: By means of reference gene primer amplification, nucleated cell counts were estimated. TCRdb's table, derived via immunoSEQ multiplex PCR, lists solely in-frame clones and lacks some. That table furnishes V, J and clone size, whereas the DNA furnished D and trimming. The sample holds about 290,000 clones, roughly 90% seen once. Everyone who took part was roughly 18 to 89 years old, and they came from 24 US areas. Participant-reported clinical history was the basis for cohort assignment. Recovery among Cohort 3 donors was established by two negative PCRs, clearance, or symptom resolution.

The TCR was taken from a woman in her thirties or forties who had recovered from COVID-19. The gene calls are TRBV6-5 and TRBJ1-1; a possible D gene is TRBD1 (5 bases). Sequencing was performed on PBMCs or T cells enriched from blood (not recorded which). CDR3 bases: TGTGCCAGCAATCGACTAGGGGAGAACACTGAAGCTTTCTTT. Its translation is CASNRLGENTEAFF.